The 10 T cell receptor beta chains reported below all come from one sample, sequenced in a study of T cell responses to AZD1222 COVID-19 vaccine. Here immunoSEQ multiplex PCR was the method, and the copy in TCRdb shows in-frame clones only, minus some. The sample contains some 130,000 clones, roughly 90% of which appear only once. The specimen was peripheral blood, collected on day 0 of AZD1222 vaccination. The receptors originated from an adult in good health.

The V call is TRBV19, the J call TRBJ1-2, with 9 bases identical to TRBD1. Unmatched junction bases numbered 8, after V lost 7 bases and J lost 8 bases. Germline assignment: CDR1 LNHDA and CDR2 SQIVND (reference sequence). This CDR3 has 13 amino acids. DNA of the CDR3: TGTGCCAGTACCGACAGGGGGATAGGAGGCTACACCTTC. It translates to CASTDRGIGGYTF.

Comment on this clone: Other DNA sequences within the sample encode an identical CDR3. V usage is TRBV28 and J usage is TRBJ1-1, with TRBD1 matching 9 bases. CDR1 MDHEN and CDR2 SYDVKM come from the germline V gene. CDR3 length equals 13 residues. Germline trimming cut 6 bases from V and 5 bases from J; bases unmatched to any gene: 4. The CDR3 loop is CASSLTGGTEAFF. The CDR3 nucleotides read TGTGCCAGCAGCCTGACAGGGGGTACTGAAGCTTTCTTT.

This chain uses TRBV27 with TRBJ1-5; tentatively, D is TRBD1 (5 bases). Germline CDR1 MNHEY, CDR2 SMNVEV (reference sequence). The CDR3 totals 12 residues. V shed 5 bases and J shed 7 bases, with 9 bases lying between them. The CDR3 DNA follows: TGTGCCAGCAGTCATGGGGGGCAGCCCCAGCATTTT. It yields the protein CASSHGGQPQHF.

J is TRBJ2-1 and V is TRBV3-1 (or the pseudogene TRBV3-2), with D unclear. The V end was cut by 4 bases, the J end by 7 bases, with 14 bases between. This CDR3 has 14 residues. Germline CDR1 reads LGHDT; CDR2 reads YNNKEL (reference sequence). The CDR3 loop reads CASSPPHITNEQFF. DNA of the CDR3: TGTGCCAGCAGCCCCCCTCACATTACTAATGAGCAGTTCTTC.

This rearrangement joins TRBV6-5 to TRBJ1-1; D is unresolved. Trimming shortened V by 7 bases and J by 1 base, and 4 bases separated the two germline ends. Germline V gene lookup returns CDR1 MNHEY and CDR2 SVGAGI. There are 11 residues in the CDR3. As DNA, the CDR3 is TGTGCCAGCACCACGAACACTGAAGCTTTCTTT. Translated: CASTTNTEAFF.

The genes are TRBV30 and TRBJ1-3; possible D gene TRBD1, 5 bases. The CDR3 covers 13 residues. The V end lost 7 bases, the J end lost 0 bases, and 10 bases lay between the germline ends. The germline CDR1 and CDR2 sequences are GTSNPN and SVGIG (reference sequence). The CDR3 is CASRVNSGNTIYF. The CDR3 DNA follows: TGTGCCTCCAGGGTTAACTCTGGAAACACCATATATTTT.

As DNA, the CDR3 is TGCGCCAGCAGCCCCGGGTCGGCAGGCGGCCTGACTGAAGCTTTCTTT. Translated: CASSPGSAGGLTEAFF. The chain carries TRBV4-1 and TRBJ1-1; D is unresolved. Trimming took 4 bases from V and 5 from J, leaving 20 bases between them. The CDR3 sequence is 16 residues long. Per germline, CDR1 MGHRA and CDR2 YSYEKL.

The chain is built from TRBV6-5 and TRBJ1-1, with TRBD1 matching over 10 bases. V lost 7 bases, J lost 11 bases, and 4 bases stayed unmatched. This CDR3 has 11 residues. Germline assignment: CDR1 MNHEY and CDR2 SVGAGI. The CDR3 bases are TGTGCCAGCACCCGGGACAGGGGTGCTTTCTTT. Amino acids: CASTRDRGAFF.

The chain carries TRBV28 and TRBJ1-1, with a tentative D call TRBD1 (5 bases). Germline V gene sequence: CDR1 MDHEN, CDR2 SYDVKM. This CDR3 has 14 amino acids. V shed 8 bases and J shed 5 bases, with 18 bases lying between them. The CDR3 DNA reads TGTGCCAGCCACCCCCAGGGAAGGATAACTGAAGCTTTCTTT. This translates into CASHPQGRITEAFF.

The genes are TRBV7-2 and TRBJ2-7, with 8 bases that match TRBD1. Trimming took 2 bases from V and 4 from J; bases not matched to a gene: 7. Germline-derived CDR1 and CDR2 are SGHTA and FQGNSA. This CDR3 region has 15 residues. CDR3 sequence reads: CASSLIRTGNYEQYF. In DNA form, the CDR3 reads TGTGCCAGCAGCTTAATCAGGACAGGGAATTACGAGCAGTACTTC.